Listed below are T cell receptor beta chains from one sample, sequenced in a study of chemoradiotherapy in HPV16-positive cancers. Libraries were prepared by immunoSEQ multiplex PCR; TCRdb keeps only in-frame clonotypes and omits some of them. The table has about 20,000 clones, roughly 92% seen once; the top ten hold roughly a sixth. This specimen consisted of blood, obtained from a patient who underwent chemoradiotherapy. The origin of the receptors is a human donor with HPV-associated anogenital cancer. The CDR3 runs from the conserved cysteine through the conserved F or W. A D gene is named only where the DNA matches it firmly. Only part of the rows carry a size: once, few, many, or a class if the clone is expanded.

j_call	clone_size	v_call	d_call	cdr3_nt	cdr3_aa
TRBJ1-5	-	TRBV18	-	TGTGCCAGCTCATCCGGGACCCAGCCCCAGCATTTT	CASSSGTQPQHF
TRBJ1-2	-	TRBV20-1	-	TGCAGTGCTTTTGCCTATGGCTACACCTTC	CSAFAYGYTF
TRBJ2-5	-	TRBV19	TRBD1	TGTGCCAGTAGCCTACATGGGACAGGGGGCCGGGAGACCCAGTACTTC	CASSLHGTGGRETQYF
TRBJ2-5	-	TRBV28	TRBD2	TGTGCCAGCAGGGTAGCGGGAGGGGCGCAAGAGACCCAGTACTTC	CASRVAGGAQETQYF
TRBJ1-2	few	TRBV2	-	TGTGCCAGCAGTGCTGGGGTCAGTTCTTACTATGGCTACACCTTC	CASSAGVSSYYGYTF
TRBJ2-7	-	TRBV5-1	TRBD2	TGCGCCAGCAGCTTCGTTAGCGGGAGGGTCCCCTACGAGCAGTACTTC	CASSFVSGRVPYEQYF
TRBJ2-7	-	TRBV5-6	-	TGTGCCAGCAGCTCTCCAAGGTACGAGCAGTACTTC	CASSSPRYEQYF
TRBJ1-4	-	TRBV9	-	TGTGCCAGCAGCCCCCCGGGAGTGGGCGGAGAAAAACTGTTTTTT	CASSPPGVGGEKLFF
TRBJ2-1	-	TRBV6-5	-	TGTGCCAGCAGTTACTCGAACTATCCCTACAATGAGCAGTTCTTC	CASSYSNYPYNEQFF
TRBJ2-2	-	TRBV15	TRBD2	TGTGCCACCAGCAAATCTGGACTAGCGGGAGATTCCGGGGAGCTGTTTTTT	CATSKSGLAGDSGELFF
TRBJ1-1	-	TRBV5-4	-	TGTGCCAGCAGCTTACCAGGCCTCCTGGGCACTGAAGCTTTCTTT	CASSLPGLLGTEAFF
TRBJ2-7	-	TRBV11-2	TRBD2	TGTGCCAGCAGCTTAGAACTAGCGGCCTACTACGAGCAGTACTTC	CASSLELAAYYEQYF
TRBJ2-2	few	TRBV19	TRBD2	TGTGCCAGTAGCAATCCTGGACTAGCCGTGAGCACCGGGGAGCTGTTTTTT	CASSNPGLAVSTGELFF
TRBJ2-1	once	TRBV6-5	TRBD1	TGTGCCAGCAGACACAGGGGGCCCTACAATGAGCAGTTCTTC	CASRHRGPYNEQFF
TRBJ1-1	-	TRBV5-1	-	TGCGCCAGCAGCTTGGATGCAGGAAACACTGAAGCTTTCTTT	CASSLDAGNTEAFF
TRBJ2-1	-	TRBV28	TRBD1	TGTGCCAGCAGTCCCATCTTCGGGACAGGAGATAACAATGAGCAGTTCTTC	CASSPIFGTGDNNEQFF
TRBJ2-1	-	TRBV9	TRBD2	TGTGCCAGCAGCGTAGGACTAGCGGGGTACAATGAGCAGTTCTTC	CASSVGLAGYNEQFF
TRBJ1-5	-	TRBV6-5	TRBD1	TGTGCCAGCAAACCAGACAGGGGAGGTCAGCCCCAGCATTTT	CASKPDRGGQPQHF
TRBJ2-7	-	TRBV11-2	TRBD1	TGTGCCAGCAGCTCTGACAGGGGGGTCTACGAGCAGTACTTC	CASSSDRGVYEQYF
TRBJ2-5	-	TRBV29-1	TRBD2	TGCAGCGCAATACTAGCGATAGCAGAGACCCAGTACTTC	CSAILAIAETQYF
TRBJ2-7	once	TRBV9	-	TGTGCCAGCAGCACCACGGATTACCCAGGGCACGAGCAGTACTTC	CASSTTDYPGHEQYF
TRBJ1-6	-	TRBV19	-	TGTGCCAGTCAAGAGGACGGACAGTCCTATAATTCACCCCTCCACTTT	CASQEDGQSYNSPLHF
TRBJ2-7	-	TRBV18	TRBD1	TGTGCCAGCTCACCACTCGGGACAGGCTACGAGCAGTACTTC	CASSPLGTGYEQYF
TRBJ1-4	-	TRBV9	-	TGTGCCAGCAGCAGGGGTGCAACTAATGAAAAACTGTTTTTT	CASSRGATNEKLFF
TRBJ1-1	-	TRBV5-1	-	TGCGCCAGCAGCTTGGGTCTGGGCGACACTGAAGCTTTCTTT	CASSLGLGDTEAFF
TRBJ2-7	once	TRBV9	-	TGTGCCAGCAGCGTAGCCCCGGGAGACTACGAGCAGTACTTC	CASSVAPGDYEQYF
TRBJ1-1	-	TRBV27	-	TGTGCCAGCAGTTTAGGGGGGTCCACTGAAGCTTTCTTT	CASSLGGSTEAFF
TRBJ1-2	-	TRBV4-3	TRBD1	TGCGCCAGCAGCCAAGATATTAGACAGGGCACCTATGGCTACACCTTC	CASSQDIRQGTYGYTF
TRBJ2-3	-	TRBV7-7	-	TGTGCCAGCAGCTTAACGGGGGGCACAGATACGCAGTATTTT	CASSLTGGTDTQYF
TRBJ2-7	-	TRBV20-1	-	TGCAGTGCTAGAGACTCCTACGAGCAGTACTTC	CSARDSYEQYF
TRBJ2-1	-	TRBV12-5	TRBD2	TGTGCTAGTGCCGCCTCCGGGACTAGTTCATACAATGAGCAGTTCTTC	CASAASGTSSYNEQFF
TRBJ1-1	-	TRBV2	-	TGTGCCAGCAGCGGAGAGGGGCGGATCACTGAAGCTTTCTTT	CASSGEGRITEAFF
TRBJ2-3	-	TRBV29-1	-	TGCAGCGTTGAGACCAACACAGATACGCAGTATTTT	CSVETNTDTQYF
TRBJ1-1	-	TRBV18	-	TGTGCCAGCTCCCCACGTGAAGGGGCGACCACTGAAGCTTTCTTT	CASSPREGATTEAFF
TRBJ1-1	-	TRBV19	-	TGTGCCAGTAGTGACAGGAACACTGAAGCTTTCTTT	CASSDRNTEAFF
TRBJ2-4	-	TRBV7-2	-	TGTGCCAGCAGCTTAGTCAGAGGGCTGAACATTCAGTACTTC	CASSLVRGLNIQYF
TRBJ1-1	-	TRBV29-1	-	TGCAGCGTTGATCTCGCCCCCGTGGAGGTTTTCGGGGCCTATACTGAAGCTTTCTTT	CSVDLAPVEVFGAYTEAFF
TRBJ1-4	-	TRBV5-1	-	TGCGCCAGCAGCTTGTCGGTTACTAATGAAAAACTGTTTTTT	CASSLSVTNEKLFF
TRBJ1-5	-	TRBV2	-	TGTGCCACACGACAATTTAGCAATCAGCCCCAGCATTTT	CATRQFSNQPQHF
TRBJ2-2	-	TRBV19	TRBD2	TGTGCCAGTAGTATCGACCCTTATGTACGCGGGGGGGATACCGGGGAGCTGTTTTTT	CASSIDPYVRGGDTGELFF
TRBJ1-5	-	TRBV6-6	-	TGTGCCAGCAGTTACGGTACTTCCAGCAATCAGCCCCAGCATTTT	CASSYGTSSNQPQHF
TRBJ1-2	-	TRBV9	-	TGTGCCAGCAGCGTAACCCCGAGGTGGGGTGAGGATGGCTACACCTTC	CASSVTPRWGEDGYTF
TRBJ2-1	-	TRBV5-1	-	TGCGCCAGCAGCTTGGCCATGGGAGGGGGGGAATACAATGAGCAGTTCTTC	CASSLAMGGGEYNEQFF
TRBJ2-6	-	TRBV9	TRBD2	TGTGCCAGCAGCGTAGGGGGGGTTTTTGTTAGCGGGGGCTCCGGGGCCAACGTCCTGACTTTC	CASSVGGVFVSGGSGANVLTF
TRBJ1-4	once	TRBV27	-	TGTGCCAGCAGAGGACGGGATGACCCCGGGAATGAAAAACTGTTTTTT	CASRGRDDPGNEKLFF
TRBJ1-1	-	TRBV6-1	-	TGTGCCAGCAGTGATACAGAGAACACTGAAGCTTTCTTT	CASSDTENTEAFF
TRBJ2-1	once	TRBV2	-	TGTGCCAGCAGCGTGGACTACAGCTCCTACAATGAGCAGTTCTTC	CASSVDYSSYNEQFF
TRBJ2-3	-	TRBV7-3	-	TGTGCCAGCAGCTTACAGCCCGCGGGACTCATCGTGGGCACAGATACGCAGTATTTT	CASSLQPAGLIVGTDTQYF
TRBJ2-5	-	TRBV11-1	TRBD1	TGTGCCAGCAGCTTGGGACAGGGAGTTAAAGAGACCCAGTACTTC	CASSLGQGVKETQYF
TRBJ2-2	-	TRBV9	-	TGTGCCAGCAGCCCCCTTCGGGGCGCTGATAACACCGGGGAGCTGTTTTTT	CASSPLRGADNTGELFF
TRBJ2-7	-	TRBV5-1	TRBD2	TGCGCCAGCAGCTTGAGGACTAGCGGGAGTCCCCACGAGCAGTACTTC	CASSLRTSGSPHEQYF
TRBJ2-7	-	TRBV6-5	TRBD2	TGTGCCAGCAGTTATGGAACTAGCGGGAGCTACGAGCAGTACTTC	CASSYGTSGSYEQYF
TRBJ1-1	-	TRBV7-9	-	TGTGCCAGCAGCCTTACGACAGGTAACACTGAAGCTTTCTTT	CASSLTTGNTEAFF
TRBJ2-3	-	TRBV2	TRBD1	TGTGCCAGCAGTTCACAGGGGTTCGCAGATACGCAGTATTTT	CASSSQGFADTQYF
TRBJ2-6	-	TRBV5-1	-	TGCGCCAGCAGCTCGGCCTCTGGGGCCAACGTCCTGACTTTC	CASSSASGANVLTF
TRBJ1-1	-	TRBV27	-	TGTGCCAGCAGTAGACAGCTAATGAACACTGAAGCTTTCTTT	CASSRQLMNTEAFF
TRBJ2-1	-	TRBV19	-	TGTGCCAGTAGTATGGGGGCGGGAGATAGGGACAATGAGCAGTTCTTC	CASSMGAGDRDNEQFF
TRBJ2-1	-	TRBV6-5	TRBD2	TGTGCCACCAGGGGACTAGCGGGAAATGAGCAGTTCTTC	CATRGLAGNEQFF
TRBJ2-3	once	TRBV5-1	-	TGCGCCAGCAGCTTGGACGGCAGCCAAGATGATACGCAGTATTTT	CASSLDGSQDDTQYF
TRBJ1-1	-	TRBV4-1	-	TGCGCCAGCAGCCATCCCCGCCTAGGACGGCGTGGTGAAGCTTTCTTT	CASSHPRLGRRGEAFF